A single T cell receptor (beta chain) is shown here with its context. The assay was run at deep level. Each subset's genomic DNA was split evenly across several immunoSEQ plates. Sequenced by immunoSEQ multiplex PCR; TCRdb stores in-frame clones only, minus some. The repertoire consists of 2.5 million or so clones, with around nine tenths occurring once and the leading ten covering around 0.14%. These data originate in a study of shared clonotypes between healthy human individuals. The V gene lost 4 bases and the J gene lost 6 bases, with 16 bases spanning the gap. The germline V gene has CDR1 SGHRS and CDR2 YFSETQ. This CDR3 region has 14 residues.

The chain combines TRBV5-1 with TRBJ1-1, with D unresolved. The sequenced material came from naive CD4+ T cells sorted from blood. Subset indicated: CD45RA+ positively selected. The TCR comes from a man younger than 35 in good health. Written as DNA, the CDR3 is TGCGCCAGCAGCCCGGACGGGTTGTTTCCTGAAGCTTTCTTT. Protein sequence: CASSPDGLFPEAFF.